This TCR beta chain was sequenced in a study of blood T cells in healthy people across ages. Sample-barcoded 5' priming and a J-beta primer mix drove a second PCR of 7 to 11 cycles. Each sample provided no less than 3 million CDR3-containing paired-end reads. TCRdb redid the calling of the 5' RACE reads with MiXCR, one entry per CDR3 protein. Of just under 900,000 distinct CDR3 sequences listed, under 35% are singletons. This clonotype showed up just a few times. Its target is unknown. Samples each had at least 5.5 micrograms of total RNA extracted. Study conclusions and caveats: There was a strong correlation between TCR beta diversity and naive T cell percentage.

The TCR was taken from a woman over 75 in good health. Material: blood.

The chain's CDR3 is CASSLYRSGGAKDTQYF. CDR3 nucleotide sequence: TGTGCCAGCAGTTTATACCGTAGCGGGGGGGCTAAAGATACGCAGTATTTT. The rearrangement joins TRBV28 to TRBJ2-3, with 11 bases identical to TRBD2. This CDR3 contains 17 residues. V was pared by 1 base and J by 5 bases, with 8 bases of the junction left unmatched. CDR1 and CDR2 (germline): MDHEN, SYDVKM.